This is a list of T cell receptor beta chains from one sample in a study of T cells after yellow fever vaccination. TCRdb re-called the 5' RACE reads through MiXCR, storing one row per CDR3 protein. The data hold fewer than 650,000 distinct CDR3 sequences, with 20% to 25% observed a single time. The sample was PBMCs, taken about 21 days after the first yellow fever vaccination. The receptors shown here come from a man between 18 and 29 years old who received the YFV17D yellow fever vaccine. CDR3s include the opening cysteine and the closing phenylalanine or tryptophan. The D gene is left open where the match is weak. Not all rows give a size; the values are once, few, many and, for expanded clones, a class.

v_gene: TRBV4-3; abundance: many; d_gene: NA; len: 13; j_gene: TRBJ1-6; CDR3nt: TGCGCCAGCAGCCAAGAAACGAATTCACCCCTCCACTTT; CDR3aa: CASSQETNSPLHF
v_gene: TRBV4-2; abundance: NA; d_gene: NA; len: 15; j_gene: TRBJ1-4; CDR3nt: TGTGCCAGCAGCCAAGATACGAAAAGGGGTGTGAAACTGTTTTTT; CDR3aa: CASSQDTKRGVKLFF
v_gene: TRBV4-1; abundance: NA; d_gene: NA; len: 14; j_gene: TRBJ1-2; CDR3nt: TGCGCCAGCAGCCAGACAGCAGTCTATGTGGGCTACACCTTC; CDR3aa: CASSQTAVYVGYTF
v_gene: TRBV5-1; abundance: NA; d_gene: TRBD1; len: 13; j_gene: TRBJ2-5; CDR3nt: TGCGCCAGCAGCGAGCAGGGGGCAGAGACCCAGTACTTC; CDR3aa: CASSEQGAETQYF
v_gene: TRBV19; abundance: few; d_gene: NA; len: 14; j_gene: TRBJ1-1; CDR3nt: TGTGCCAGTAGTATAGACCTCGAGATCGCAGAAGCTTTCTTT; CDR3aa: CASSIDLEIAEAFF
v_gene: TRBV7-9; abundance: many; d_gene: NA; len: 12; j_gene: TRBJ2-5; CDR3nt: TGTGCCAGCAGCTTAGTTCGGGAGACCCAGTACTTC; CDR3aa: CASSLVRETQYF
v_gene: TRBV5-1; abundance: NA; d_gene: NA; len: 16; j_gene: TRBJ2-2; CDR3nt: TGCGCCAGCAGCTCCGGAGCCTCAGGGAACACCGGGGAGCTGTTTTTT; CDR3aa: CASSSGASGNTGELFF
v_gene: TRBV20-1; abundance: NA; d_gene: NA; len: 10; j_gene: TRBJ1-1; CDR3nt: TGCAGTGCTAGATGGGTTGAAGCTTTCTTT; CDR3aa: CSARWVEAFF
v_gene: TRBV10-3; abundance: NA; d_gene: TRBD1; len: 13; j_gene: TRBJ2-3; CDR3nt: TGTGCCATCACCGAAGGGGGCGGAGATACGCAGTATTTT; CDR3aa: CAITEGGGDTQYF
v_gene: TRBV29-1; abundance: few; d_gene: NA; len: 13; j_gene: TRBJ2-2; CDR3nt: TGCAGCGTTGAAGATTGGGATACCGGGGAGCTGTTTTTT; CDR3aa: CSVEDWDTGELFF
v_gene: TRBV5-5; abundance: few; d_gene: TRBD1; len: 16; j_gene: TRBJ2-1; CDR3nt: TGTGCCAGCAGCTTGTTCCCGACAGGGTCGTGGGCTGAGCAGTTCTTC; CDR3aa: CASSLFPTGSWAEQFF
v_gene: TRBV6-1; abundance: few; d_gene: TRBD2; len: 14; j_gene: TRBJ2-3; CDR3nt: TGTGCCAGCAGGACGGGACCCCTAGCGGGGGAGCAGTATTTT; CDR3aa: CASRTGPLAGEQYF
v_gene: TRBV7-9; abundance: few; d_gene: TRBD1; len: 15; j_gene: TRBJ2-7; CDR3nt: TGTGCCACAGACCGGGACAGGGGATTTTGGGGCGAGCAGTACTTC; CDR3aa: CATDRDRGFWGEQYF
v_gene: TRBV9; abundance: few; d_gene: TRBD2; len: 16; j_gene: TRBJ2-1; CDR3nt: TGTGCCAGCAGCGTAGCTACGGCGGGGGTGGCCCGTGAGCAGTTCTTC; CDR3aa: CASSVATAGVAREQFF
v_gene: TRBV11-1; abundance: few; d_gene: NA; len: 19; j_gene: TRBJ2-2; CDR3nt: TGTGCCAGCAGCTTTTACACGCTGCGGGCGGGCGCGAACACCGGGGAGCTGTTTTTT; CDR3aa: CASSFYTLRAGANTGELFF
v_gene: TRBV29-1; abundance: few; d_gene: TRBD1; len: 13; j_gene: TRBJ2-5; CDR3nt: TGCAGCGTCGGACAGGGCAAAGGAGAGACCCAGTACTTC; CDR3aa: CSVGQGKGETQYF
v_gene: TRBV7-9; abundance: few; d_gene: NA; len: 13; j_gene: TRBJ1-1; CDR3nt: TGTGCCAGCAGATATACAGGTGGCTCGGAAGCTTTCTTT; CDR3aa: CASRYTGGSEAFF
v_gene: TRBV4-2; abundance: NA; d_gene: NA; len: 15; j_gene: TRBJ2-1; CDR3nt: TGTGCCAGCAGCCTTGGGGGCGGGGGCCGCAATGAGCAGTTCTTC; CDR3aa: CASSLGGGGRNEQFF
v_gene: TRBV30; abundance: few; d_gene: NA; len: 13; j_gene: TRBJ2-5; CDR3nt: TGTGCCTGCCCCGGGGCGACCCAAGAGACCCAGTACTTC; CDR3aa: CACPGATQETQYF
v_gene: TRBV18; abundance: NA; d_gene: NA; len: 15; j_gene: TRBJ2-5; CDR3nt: TGTGCCAGCTCACCAGCATGGACAGCCCAAGAGACCCAGTACTTC; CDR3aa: CASSPAWTAQETQYF
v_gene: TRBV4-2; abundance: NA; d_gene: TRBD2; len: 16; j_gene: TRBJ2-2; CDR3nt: TGTGCCAGCAGCCAACGGACTAGCGGGGTAGCAGGGGAGCTGTTTTTT; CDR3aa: CASSQRTSGVAGELFF
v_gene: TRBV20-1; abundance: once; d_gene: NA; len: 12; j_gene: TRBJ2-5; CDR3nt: TGCAGTGCTAGCCAAAGACAAGAGACCCAGTACTTC; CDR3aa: CSASQRQETQYF
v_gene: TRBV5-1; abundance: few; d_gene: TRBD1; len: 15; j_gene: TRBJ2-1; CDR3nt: TGCGCCAGCACCCTCATCCCAAACAGGGGCGGAGAGCAGTTCTTC; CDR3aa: CASTLIPNRGGEQFF
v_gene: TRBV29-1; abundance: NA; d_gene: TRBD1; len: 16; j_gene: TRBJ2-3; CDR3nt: TGCAGCGCTATTTTCCCGGGACAGGGGGCGCTTGATACGCAGTATTTT; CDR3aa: CSAIFPGQGALDTQYF
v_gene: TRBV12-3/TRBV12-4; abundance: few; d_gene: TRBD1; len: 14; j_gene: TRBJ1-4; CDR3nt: TGTGCCAGCACCTTGACAGGGATGGGTGAAAAACTGTTTTTT; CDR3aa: CASTLTGMGEKLFF
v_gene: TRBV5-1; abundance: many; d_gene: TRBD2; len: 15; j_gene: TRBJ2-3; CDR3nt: TGCGCCAGCAGCTTAAGCGGGGCTAGCACAGATACGCAGTATTTT; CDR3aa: CASSLSGASTDTQYF
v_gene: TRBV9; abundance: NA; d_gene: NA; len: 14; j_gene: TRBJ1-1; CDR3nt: TGTGCCAGCAGCGCTGGACTGACGAACACTGAAGCTTTCTTT; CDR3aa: CASSAGLTNTEAFF
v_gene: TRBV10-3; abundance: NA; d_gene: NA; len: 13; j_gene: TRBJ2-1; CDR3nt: TGTGCCACGGGGGGCGTGGGAGGCAATGAGCAGTTCTTC; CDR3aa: CATGGVGGNEQFF
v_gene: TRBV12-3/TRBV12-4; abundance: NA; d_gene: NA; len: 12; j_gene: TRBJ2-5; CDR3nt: TGTGCCAGCAGAGTAACCAGTAGGACCCAGTACTTC; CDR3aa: CASRVTSRTQYF
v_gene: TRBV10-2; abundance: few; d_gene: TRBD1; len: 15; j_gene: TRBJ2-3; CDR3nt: TGCGCCAGCAGTACTGGACAGGGCAGAACAGATACGCAGTATTTT; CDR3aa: CASSTGQGRTDTQYF
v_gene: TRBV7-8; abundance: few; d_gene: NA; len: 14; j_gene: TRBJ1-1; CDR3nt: TGTGCCAGCAGCTTAGTACGGGAGAACACTGAAGCTTTCTTT; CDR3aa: CASSLVRENTEAFF
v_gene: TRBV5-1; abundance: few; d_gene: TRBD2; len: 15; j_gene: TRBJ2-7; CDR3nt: TGCGCCAGCAGCCGGACGGGACTAGAGAACTACGAGCAGTACTTC; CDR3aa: CASSRTGLENYEQYF
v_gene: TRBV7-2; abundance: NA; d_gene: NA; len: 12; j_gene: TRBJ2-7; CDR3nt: TGTGCCAGCAGCTCCAGGGGCTACGAGCAGTACTTC; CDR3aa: CASSSRGYEQYF
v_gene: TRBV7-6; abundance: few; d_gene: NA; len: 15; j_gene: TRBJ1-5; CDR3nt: TGTGCCAGCAGCTTAGGGCCAGGGACGAATCAGCCCCAGCATTTT; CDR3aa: CASSLGPGTNQPQHF
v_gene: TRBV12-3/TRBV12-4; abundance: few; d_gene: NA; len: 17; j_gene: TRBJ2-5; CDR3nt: TGTGCCAGCAGTCGCCGGGCTGTCGGGGGCTTCCAAGAGACCCAGTACTTC; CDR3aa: CASSRRAVGGFQETQYF
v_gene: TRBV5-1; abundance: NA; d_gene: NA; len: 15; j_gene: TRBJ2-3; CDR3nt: TGCGCCAGCAGCTTGGTCGCACGCTACACAGATACGCAGTATTTT; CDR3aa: CASSLVARYTDTQYF
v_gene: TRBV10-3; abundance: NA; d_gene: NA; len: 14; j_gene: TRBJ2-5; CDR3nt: TGTGCCATCAGTGAGTCGCACAACCAAGAGACCCAGTACTTC; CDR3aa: CAISESHNQETQYF
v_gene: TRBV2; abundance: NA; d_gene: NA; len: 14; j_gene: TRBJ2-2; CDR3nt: TGTGCCAGCAGTGCAGGAACGAACACCGGGGAGCTGTTTTTT; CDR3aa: CASSAGTNTGELFF
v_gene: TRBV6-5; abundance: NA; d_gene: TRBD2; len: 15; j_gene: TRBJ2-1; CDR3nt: TGTGCCAGCAGTTACTTTGGCGGGGGGGCAAATGAGCAGTTCTTC; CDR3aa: CASSYFGGGANEQFF
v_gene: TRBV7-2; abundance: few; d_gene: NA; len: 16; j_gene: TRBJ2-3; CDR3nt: TGTGCCAGCAGCTTAGTTCCGGGGGGCGGCACAGATACGCAGTATTTT; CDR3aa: CASSLVPGGGTDTQYF
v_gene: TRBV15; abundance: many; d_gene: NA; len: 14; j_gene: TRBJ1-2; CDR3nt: TGTGCCACCAGCAGAACCACCCCAGGCTATGGCTACACCTTC; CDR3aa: CATSRTTPGYGYTF
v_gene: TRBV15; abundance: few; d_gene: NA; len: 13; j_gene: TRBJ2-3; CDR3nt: TGTGCCACCAGGGACCCTGGGGCAGATACGCAGTATTTT; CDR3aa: CATRDPGADTQYF
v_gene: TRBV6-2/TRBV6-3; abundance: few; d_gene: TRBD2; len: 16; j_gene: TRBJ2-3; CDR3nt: TGTGCCAGCAGCCCCCCTACTAGCGGGGGGGAAGATACGCAGTATTTT; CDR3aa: CASSPPTSGGEDTQYF
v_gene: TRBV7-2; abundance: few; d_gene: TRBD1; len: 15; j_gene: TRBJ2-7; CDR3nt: TGTGCCAGCAGTGACAGGGGAGGACGCTCCTACGAGCAGTACTTC; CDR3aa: CASSDRGGRSYEQYF
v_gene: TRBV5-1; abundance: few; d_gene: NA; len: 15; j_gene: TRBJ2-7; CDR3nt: TGCGCCAGCAGCTACGGTTCGGGACATTCCTACGAGCAGTACTTC; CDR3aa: CASSYGSGHSYEQYF
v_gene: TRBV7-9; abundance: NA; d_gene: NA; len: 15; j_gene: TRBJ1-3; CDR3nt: TGTGCCAGCAGCACAGGGATCGTCTCTGGAAACACCATATATTTT; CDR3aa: CASSTGIVSGNTIYF
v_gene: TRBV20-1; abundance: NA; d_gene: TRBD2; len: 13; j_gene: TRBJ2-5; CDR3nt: TGCAGTGCGCCGCGGGGGGGGCAAGAGACCCAGTACTTC; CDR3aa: CSAPRGGQETQYF
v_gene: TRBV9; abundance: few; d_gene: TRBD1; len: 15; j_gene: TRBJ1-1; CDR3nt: TGTGCCAGCAGCGTAGTGAGACAGGGGAACACTGAAGCTTTCTTT; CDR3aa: CASSVVRQGNTEAFF
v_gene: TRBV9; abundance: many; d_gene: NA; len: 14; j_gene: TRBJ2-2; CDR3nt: TGTGCCAGCAGCGTACAGGGAAACACCGGGGAGCTGTTTTTT; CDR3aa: CASSVQGNTGELFF
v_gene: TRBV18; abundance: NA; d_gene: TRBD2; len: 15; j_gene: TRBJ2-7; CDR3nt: TGTGCCAGCTCACCAGCTAGCGGGGGAAACTACGAGCAGTACTTC; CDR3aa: CASSPASGGNYEQYF
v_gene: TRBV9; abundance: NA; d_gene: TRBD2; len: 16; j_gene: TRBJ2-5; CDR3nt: TGTGCCAGCAGCGTAGCGTGGCGGGGGGGCCAAGAGACCCAGTACTTC; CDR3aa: CASSVAWRGGQETQYF
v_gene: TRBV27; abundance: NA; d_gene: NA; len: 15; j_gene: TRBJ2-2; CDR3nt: TGTGCCAGCAGTTTAGGGTACCTAAACACCGGGGAGCTGTTTTTT; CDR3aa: CASSLGYLNTGELFF
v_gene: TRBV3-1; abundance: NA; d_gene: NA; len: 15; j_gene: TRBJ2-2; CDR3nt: TGTGCCAGCAGCAATACGGCCGCGCGGCCCGGGGAGCTGTTTTTT; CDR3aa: CASSNTAARPGELFF
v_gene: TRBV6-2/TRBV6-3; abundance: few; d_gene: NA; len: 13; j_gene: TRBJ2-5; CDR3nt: TGTGCCAGCAGCCCCACGGGATTTGAGACCCAGTACTTC; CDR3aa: CASSPTGFETQYF
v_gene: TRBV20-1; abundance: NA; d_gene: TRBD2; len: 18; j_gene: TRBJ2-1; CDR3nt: TGTAGTGCACGGAGACGACTAGCGGGGGAAAGCTCCTACAATGAGCAGTTCTTC; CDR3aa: CSARRRLAGESSYNEQFF
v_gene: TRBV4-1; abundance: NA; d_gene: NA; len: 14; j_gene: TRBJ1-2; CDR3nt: TGCGCCAGCAGCCAGCTCAGGGAAGGGTATGGCTACACCTTC; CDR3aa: CASSQLREGYGYTF
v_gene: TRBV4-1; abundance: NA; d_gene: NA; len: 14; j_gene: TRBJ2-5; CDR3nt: TGCGCCAGCAGCCAAGAGGGAACGCGAGAGACCCAGTACTTC; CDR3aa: CASSQEGTRETQYF
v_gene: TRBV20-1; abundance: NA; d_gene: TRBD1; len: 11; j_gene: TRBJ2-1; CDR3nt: TGCAGTGCCGAACAGGGGACTGAGCAGTTCTTC; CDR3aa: CSAEQGTEQFF
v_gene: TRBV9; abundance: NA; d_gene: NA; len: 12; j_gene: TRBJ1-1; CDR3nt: TGTGCCAGCGTCGGGGAGAACACTGAAGCTTTCTTT; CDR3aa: CASVGENTEAFF
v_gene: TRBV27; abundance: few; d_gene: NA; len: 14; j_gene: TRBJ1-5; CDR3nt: TGTGCCAGCAGTCCTTGGGACCACAATCAGCCCCAGCATTTT; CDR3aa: CASSPWDHNQPQHF